A single sample gave rise to the 8 T cell receptor beta chains below, sequenced in a study of T cell responses to AZD1222 COVID-19 vaccine. The method was immunoSEQ multiplex PCR; TCRdb's version includes in-frame clones alone and lacks a portion of them. This table holds 55,000 to 75,000 clones, 79% found once. Here the sequenced sample was peripheral blood, taken on day 0 of MenACWY control vaccination. The receptors derive from an adult in good health.

V is TRBV9 and J is TRBJ2-2; D gene uncertain. The CDR3 consists of 13 residues. The V end lost 0 bases, the J end lost 5 bases, and 5 bases lay between the germline ends. Germline values: CDR1 SGDLS, CDR2 YYNGEE. The CDR3 region is CASSVVGTGELFF. The CDR3 DNA reads TGTGCCAGCAGCGTAGTAGGTACCGGGGAGCTGTTTTTT. Full variable domain (rest looked up from reference TRBV9 and TRBJ2-2): DSGVTQTPKHLITATGQRVTLRCSPRSGDLSVYWYQQSLDQGLQFLIQYYNGEERAKGNILERFSAQQFPDLHSELNLSSLELGDSALYFCASSVVGTGELFFGEGSRLTVL.

This chain uses TRBV19 with TRBJ1-5, with D uncertain. This CDR3 is built from 14 residues. Trimming stripped 4 bases from V and 3 bases from J, with 10 bases between. CDR1 and CDR2 from the germline V gene are LNHDA and SQIVND (reference sequence). CDR3 loop: CASSTRRDNQPQHF. The CDR3 nucleotides read TGTGCCAGTAGTACACGACGGGACAATCAGCCCCAGCATTTT.

This clone has just one count. V and J are TRBV5-4 and TRBJ2-5; the D is unclear. V was trimmed by 7 bases and J by 1 base, leaving 8 bases between them. CDR1 and CDR2 from the germline V gene are SGHNT and YYREEE (reference sequence). The CDR3 is 12 residues long. The CDR3 bases are TGTGCCAGCCACCAGCTCCAAGAGACCCAGTACTTC. This encodes CASHQLQETQYF.

The chain is built from TRBV5-4 and TRBJ2-1; 15 nucleotides match TRBD2. Germline V CDR1 and CDR2: SGHNT, YYREEE (reference sequence). The ends lost 0 bases at V and 8 bases at J; junction bases unmatched: 6. This CDR3 has 17 residues. The CDR3 region has the DNA TGTGCCAGCAGCTTGGCGGGACTAGCGGGAGGATTTGATGAGCAGTTCTTC. It is translated as CASSLAGLAGGFDEQFF.

The chain joins TRBV11-2 to TRBJ1-1; unclear D gene. The germline V gene encodes CDR1 SGHAT and CDR2 FQNNGV. Trimming pared 2 bases from V and 7 bases from J, leaving 11 bases between. This CDR3 contains 13 residues. The CDR3 DNA is TGTGCCAGCAGCTTATCCAGCGGGTATGAAGCTTTCTTT. Translated: CASSLSSGYEAFF.

This rearrangement joins TRBV6-5 to TRBJ1-4, with D uncertain. V was cut by 6 bases and J by 8 bases, with 16 bases left in between. Germline loops: CDR1 MNHEY, CDR2 SVGAGI. The CDR3 is made up of 14 amino acids. The CDR3 bases are TGTGCCAGCAGGGACGCGGCTCTGGGGGAAAAACTGTTTTTT. This sequence encodes CASRDAALGEKLFF.

The rearrangement joins TRBV6-2 or TRBV6-3 to TRBJ2-7; D remains unclear. V gave up 4 bases and J gave up 3 bases, with 13 bases separating them. The CDR3 consists of 14 residues. Germline assignment: CDR1 MNHEY and CDR2 SVGEGT. DNA for the CDR3: TGTGCCAGCAGTTCCCCCCCAAGCCGCTACGAGCAGTACTTC. Translated: CASSSPPSRYEQYF.

J is TRBJ2-6 and V is TRBV30, with D tentatively TRBD2 (6 bases). Germline lookup yields CDR1 GTSNPN and CDR2 SVGIG (reference sequence). This CDR3 region has 17 residues. Between the trimmed V and J ends, which lost 0 bases and 0 bases, there was a span of 12 bases. As DNA, the CDR3 is TGTGCCTGGAGTGTCGGGACTGCTGCCTCTGGGGCCAACGTCCTGACTTTC. Protein sequence: CAWSVGTAASGANVLTF.